This passage covers 26 T cell receptor beta chains from one sample sequenced in a study of persistence of HIV-infected CD4 T cells. The immunoSEQ assay was version 4, run in survey mode. TCRdb's copy holds only in-frame clones and misses some; the assay was immunoSEQ multiplex PCR. The sample lists approximately 32,000 clones, 75% to 85% occurring once. The stimulus was an HIV-1 Gag 15-mer peptide pool, about 1.1 ug/peptide/mL. Memory cells lacking CD40L and CD69 with high CD45RO were sorted. For these TCRs, the target antigens are not known. Sequences were derived from CD4+ T cells sorted from PBMCs after roughly 17-hour stimulation, sampled from a patient who received antiretroviral therapy. Receptors originate from an adult woman with HIV who was CMV-seropositive.

The rearrangement uses TRBV5-8 and TRBJ1-4; D possibly corresponds to TRBD1 (5 bases). The CDR3 consists of 16 residues. Germline lookup yields CDR1 SGHTS and CDR2 YDEGEE. The ends were cut back, 3 bases at V and 0 bases at J, with 12 bases in the middle. The CDR3 DNA is TGTGCCAGCAGCTCCGGCAGGACATCAACTAATGAAAAACTGTTTTTT. Amino acid sequence: CASSSGRTSTNEKLFF.

The CDR3 loop is CASSIDLSGGYTF. In nucleotides, the CDR3 is TGTGCCAGTAGTATAGATCTATCGGGTGGCTACACCTTC. V and J are TRBV19 and TRBJ1-2; D call uncertain. Trimming pared 0 bases from V and 7 bases from J, leaving 9 bases between. The CDR3 runs to 13 residues. Looked up from germline, CDR1 is LNHDA and CDR2 is SQIVND (reference sequence). The variable domain in full, completed from reference TRBV19 and TRBJ1-2, reads DGGITQSPKYLFRKEGQNVTLSCEQNLNHDAMYWYRQDPGQGLRLIYYSQIVNDFQKGDIAEGYSVSREKKESFPLTVTSAQKNPTAFYLCASSIDLSGGYTFGSGTRLTVV.

J is TRBJ1-1 and V is TRBV7-3, with a tentative D call TRBD1 (5 bases). Per the germline V gene, CDR1 is SGHTA and CDR2 is FQGTGA. Trimming removed 5 bases at V and 10 bases at J, with 20 bases between. The CDR3 sequence is 14 residues long. DNA for the CDR3: TGTGCCAGCAGCGCACAACCAGCGGGGCAGGGAGCTTTCTTT. This encodes CASSAQPAGQGAFF. The whole variable domain, remainder taken from reference TRBV7-3 and TRBJ1-1, is GAGVSQTPSNKVTEKGKYVELRCDPISGHTALYWYRQSLGQGPEFLIYFQGTGAADDSGLPNDRFFAVRPEGSVSTLKIQRTERGDSAVYLCASSAQPAGQGAFFGQGTRLTVV.

This chain connects TRBV3-1 (or the pseudogene TRBV3-2) to TRBJ1-2, with D possibly TRBD1 on 5 matching bases. CDR3 length: 12 residues. Germline CDR1 and CDR2: LGHDT and YNNKEL (reference sequence). Deletions cut 1 base from V and 8 bases from J, with 8 bases between. In nucleotides, the CDR3 is TGTGCCAGCAGCCAAGGGGCAGGGGGCTACACCTTC. This sequence encodes CASSQGAGGYTF.

The chain couples TRBV28 to TRBJ2-3; possibly TRBD2 for D (5 bases). Germline lookup yields CDR1 MDHEN and CDR2 SYDVKM. Trimming stripped 6 bases from V and 0 bases from J, with 10 bases between. The CDR3 runs to 14 residues. CDR3 protein: CASRLGKSTDTQYF. The DNA of the CDR3 is TGTGCCAGCAGACTCGGGAAGAGCACAGATACGCAGTATTTT. The whole variable domain, remainder taken from reference TRBV28 and TRBJ2-3, is DVKVTQSSRYLVKRTGEKVFLECVQDMDHENMFWYRQDPGLGLRLIYFSYDVKMKEKGDIPEGYSVSREKKERFSLILESASTNQTSMYLCASRLGKSTDTQYFGPGTRLTVL.

The chain is built from TRBV10-1 and TRBJ2-1; the D is unclear. CDR1 and CDR2 from the germline V gene are WNHNN and SYGVQD (reference sequence). With 0 bases removed from V and 5 bases from J, the gap between germline ends came to 8 bases. The CDR3 runs 14 residues. This CDR3 is CASSESWQNNEQFF. CDR3 DNA sequence: TGCGCCAGCAGTGAGTCGTGGCAGAACAATGAGCAGTTCTTC.

The genes are TRBV5-1 and TRBJ2-1, with 8 bases aligning to TRBD2. Unmatched junction bases numbered 7, after V lost 6 bases and J lost 5 bases. This CDR3 has 14 residues. Germline CDR1 reads SGHRS; CDR2 reads YFSETQ. CDR3 nucleotide sequence: TGCGCCAGCACTCTGAGCGGGAGCAACAATGAGCAGTTCTTC. Protein: CASTLSGSNNEQFF.

The rearrangement uses TRBV4-2 and TRBJ2-1; 11 nucleotides agree with TRBD2. CDR1 is LGHNA, CDR2 YNFKEQ, per germline. The CDR3 has 15 amino acids. Trimming at V came to 4 bases and at J to 5 bases, leaving 4 bases not matched to a gene. DNA of the CDR3: TGTGCCAGCAGCCCTGGGACTAGCGGTAACAATGAGCAGTTCTTC. This gives the protein CASSPGTSGNNEQFF.

The chain uses TRBV16 and TRBJ1-1, with 7 bases aligning to TRBD1. Trimming removed 4 bases from V and 1 base from J; junction bases left unmatched: 6. Per germline, CDR1 KGHSY and CDR2 FQNENV. This CDR3 spans 15 amino acids. The CDR3 region is CASSRRQGANTEAFF. In DNA, the CDR3 is TGTGCCAGCAGCCGTCGACAGGGAGCGAACACTGAAGCTTTCTTT. The full variable domain, completed using reference TRBV16 and TRBJ1-1, is GEEVAQTPKHLVRGEGQKAKLYCAPIKGHSYVFWYQQVLKNEFKFLISFQNENVFDETGMPKERFSAKCLPNSPCSLEIQATKLEDSAVYFCASSRRQGANTEAFFGQGTRLTVV.

The chain uses TRBV14 and TRBJ2-3; D might be TRBD1 (6 bases). V was cut by 4 bases and J by 8 bases, with 16 bases left in between. CDR1 is SGHDN, CDR2 FVKESK, per germline. The length of the CDR3 is 14 residues. DNA for the CDR3: TGTGCCAGCAGCCCTACAGGGCCCACGGGTACGCAGTATTTT. Protein sequence: CASSPTGPTGTQYF.

The chain is built from TRBV7-2 and TRBJ2-7; tentative D call: TRBD1 (5 bases). Trimming removed 5 bases from V and 2 bases from J, with 16 bases in between. The CDR3 runs 15 residues. CDR1 is SGHTA, CDR2 FQGNSA, per germline. CDR3 DNA: TGTGCCAGCAGCCCCCAGGGTGTCTCAACCTACGAGCAGTACTTC. Amino acid sequence: CASSPQGVSTYEQYF.

The chain links TRBV5-6 to TRBJ2-1; D uncertain. The V and J ends lost 6 bases and 7 bases respectively, with 14 bases between them. This CDR3 has 13 amino acids. Germline CDR1 SGHDT, CDR2 YYEEEE. The CDR3 DNA is TGTGCCAGCACCCCAGGAGTTCGGAATGAGCAGTTCTTC. Protein: CASTPGVRNEQFF.

This clone has a handful of counts. The chain is built from TRBV18 and TRBJ1-1, with D perhaps TRBD1 (6 bases). Looked up from germline, CDR1 is KGHSH and CDR2 is LQKENI. Trimming stripped 3 bases from V and 4 bases from J, with 18 bases between. The CDR3 loop spans 16 amino acids. This CDR3 reads CASSPQLQGSGTEAFF. The CDR3 bases are TGTGCCAGCTCACCCCAACTTCAGGGGTCGGGCACTGAAGCTTTCTTT.

This clone was recorded once. V gene TRBV7-2 combines with J gene TRBJ2-5, with 13 bases lining up with TRBD2. In germline, CDR1 is SGHTA, CDR2 FQGNSA. V lost 5 bases to trimming and J lost 2 bases; unmatched junction nucleotides: 5. This CDR3 is built from 16 residues. The CDR3 DNA sequence: TGTGCCAGCAGCCCCAGACTAGCGGGGGGTCAAGAGACCCAGTACTTC. Translated, it gives CASSPRLAGGQETQYF. The entire variable domain, with the rest obtained from reference TRBV7-2 and TRBJ2-5, is as follows: GAGVSQSPSNKVTEKGKDVELRCDPISGHTALYWYRQSLGQGLEFLIYFQGNSAPDKSGLPSDRFSAERTGGSVSTLTIQRTQQEDSAVYLCASSPRLAGGQETQYFGPGTRLLVL.

The V call is TRBV5-4, the J call TRBJ1-1, with D possibly matching TRBD1 (5 bases). V lost 4 bases, J lost 4 bases, and 11 bases lay in between. This CDR3 is 13 amino acids long. Germline CDR1 is SGHNT and CDR2 is YYREEE (reference sequence). The CDR3, as DNA: TGTGCCAGCAGCCCCCCAGGGAGCACTGAAGCTTTCTTT. This translates into CASSPPGSTEAFF.

This chain connects TRBV19 to TRBJ1-4; 10 bases are a match to TRBD1. V shed 3 bases, J shed 0 bases, and the junction held 1 base outside the gene matches. The germline gives CDR1 LNHDA, CDR2 SQIVND (reference sequence). This CDR3 has 16 residues. CDR3 sequence reads: CASSIGTGATNEKLFF. As DNA, the CDR3 is TGTGCCAGTAGTATCGGGACAGGGGCAACTAATGAAAAACTGTTTTTT.

CDR3 protein: CASSLASPSPLHF. CDR3 in DNA: TGTGCCAGCAGCTTAGCGAGTCCTTCACCCCTCCACTTT. The V gene is TRBV7-8, the J gene TRBJ1-6, with no clear D. Trimming cost V 0 bases and J 9 bases, with 6 bases left between them. Germline V lookup: CDR1 SGHVS, CDR2 FQNEAQ. This CDR3 comprises 13 residues.

This chain uses TRBV5-1 with TRBJ1-1; 9 nucleotides agree with TRBD1. V shed 0 bases and J 4 bases; nucleotides not matched to a gene: 1. Per germline, CDR1 SGHRS and CDR2 YFSETQ. This CDR3 has 14 amino acids. CDR3 residues: CASSLETGGTEAFF. DNA for the CDR3: TGCGCCAGCAGCTTGGAGACAGGGGGCACTGAAGCTTTCTTT.

The chain recombines TRBV28 with TRBJ1-1; 9 nucleotides agree with TRBD1. The CDR3 loop spans 14 amino acids. CDR1 is MDHEN and CDR2 is SYDVKM in the germline V gene. V was clipped by 6 bases and J by 1 base; unmatched bases: 3. This chain's CDR3 is CASRRDRANTEAFF. For the CDR3, the DNA is TGTGCCAGCAGAAGGGACAGGGCGAACACTGAAGCTTTCTTT. Based on the CDR3 plus reference TRBV28 and TRBJ1-1, the full variable domain is DVKVTQSSRYLVKRTGEKVFLECVQDMDHENMFWYRQDPGLGLRLIYFSYDVKMKEKGDIPEGYSVSREKKERFSLILESASTNQTSMYLCASRRDRANTEAFFGQGTRLTVV.

This sequence joins TRBV28 and TRBJ2-1; D gene unclear. V lost 6 bases, J lost 6 bases, and 12 bases lay in between. Germline CDR1 MDHEN, CDR2 SYDVKM. The CDR3 runs 13 residues. CDR3 sequence (DNA): TGTGCCAGCAGGGGATCTCAGGTCAATGAGCAGTTCTTC. It encodes CASRGSQVNEQFF. Full variable domain (rest looked up from reference TRBV28 and TRBJ2-1): DVKVTQSSRYLVKRTGEKVFLECVQDMDHENMFWYRQDPGLGLRLIYFSYDVKMKEKGDIPEGYSVSREKKERFSLILESASTNQTSMYLCASRGSQVNEQFFGPGTRLTVL.

The V call is TRBV6-5, the J call TRBJ1-3; TRBD1 agrees at 7 bases. V lost 7 bases to trimming and J lost 3 bases; unmatched junction nucleotides: 6. This CDR3 is built from 14 residues. Germline V gene lookup returns CDR1 MNHEY and CDR2 SVGAGI. The CDR3 region is CASTPGGLGNTIYF. The CDR3 coding sequence is TGTGCCAGCACCCCAGGGGGTCTTGGAAACACCATATATTTT.

The V gene is TRBV18, the J gene TRBJ2-1; 10 bases are a match to TRBD1. V shed 3 bases, J shed 5 bases, and the junction held 10 bases outside the gene matches. This CDR3 is 17 amino acids long. The V gene's germline CDR1 is KGHSH and CDR2 LQKENI. The CDR3 DNA sequence: TGTGCCAGCTCACCGACCGGGACAGGGGCCATAAACAATGAGCAGTTCTTC. It is translated as CASSPTGTGAINNEQFF.

The chain links TRBV5-6 to TRBJ1-4; possible D gene TRBD1, 5 bases. Trimming left V 4 bases short and J 8 bases short, with 12 bases between. The CDR3 is made up of 13 amino acids. Germline V gene lookup returns CDR1 SGHDT and CDR2 YYEEEE. The CDR3 region is CASSRRGGEKLFF. Here the CDR3 DNA reads TGTGCCAGCAGCCGACGGGGGGGAGAAAAACTGTTTTTT.

This chain joins TRBV6-5 and TRBJ1-4, with D maybe TRBD1 (6 bases). Germline V gene lookup returns CDR1 MNHEY and CDR2 SVGAGI. Trimming stripped 11 bases from V and 13 bases from J, with 20 bases between. This CDR3 spans 12 amino acids. The CDR3 DNA follows: TGTGCCCAGCAGGGTAGGGGGGCGGGACTGTTTTTT. Its translation: CAQQGRGAGLFF.

This clone showed up just a few times. V and J are TRBV28 and TRBJ2-5, with 7 bases identical to TRBD1. CDR1 MDHEN and CDR2 SYDVKM come from the germline V gene. The CDR3 is 14 residues long. After removal of 2 bases from V and 7 bases from J, the junction contained 7 bases not matched to a gene. The CDR3 sequence: CASSLVQGRGTQYF. CDR3 nucleotides: TGTGCCAGCAGTTTAGTACAGGGGAGAGGGACCCAGTACTTC.

The rearrangement links TRBV19 to TRBJ2-7, with a weak D call TRBD1 (8 bases). Germline V gene sequence: CDR1 LNHDA, CDR2 SQIVND (reference sequence). With 5 bases removed from V and 3 bases from J, the gap between germline ends came to 17 bases. The CDR3 length is 15 residues. The CDR3, as DNA: TGTGCCAGTAGTTCCGGGGGGACAGGAATCTACGAGCAGTACTTC. Encoded protein: CASSSGGTGIYEQYF.